This T cell receptor (beta chain) was captured by sequencing in a study of shared clonotypes between healthy human individuals. Study-wide results and limits: Naive subsets usually exceeded memory subsets in estimated richness. Clonotypes which were not shared had lower generation probabilities than clonotypes that all four donors shared.

Comments on this clone: Antigen unknown.

Deep was the level used in running the assay. Over several immunoSEQ plates, each subset's genomic DNA was distributed in even portions. Sequencing used immunoSEQ multiplex PCR; TCRdb keeps in-frame clones, though not all of them. The table shows about 1.1 million clones, with approximately 80% occurring only once. The germline V gene has CDR1 LGHNA and CDR2 YSLEER. This CDR3 spans 16 amino acids. Trimming took 0 bases from V and 12 from J; bases not matched to a gene: 9. This chain uses TRBV4-3 with TRBJ2-1, with 12 bases fitting TRBD1. The sample comprised memory CD4+ T cells from PBMCs. Subset noted: CD45RA-negative fraction. The sequence came from a man aged 18-30 years in good health. Some clones in this sample may be carry-over from other donors' samples. In DNA form, the CDR3 reads TGCGCCAGCAGCCAAGACTGGGGGACAGGGGGCGCAGGGCAGTTCTTC. This gives the protein CASSQDWGTGGAGQFF.